This entry concerns a single T cell receptor (beta chain). What it recognizes is unknown. Produced via immunoSEQ multiplex PCR; TCRdb's table is partial and in-frame only. The sample has 55,000 to 70,000 clones; about three quarters are singletons. V lost 1 base, J lost 4 bases, and 10 bases lay in between. Germline lookup yields CDR1 MGHRA and CDR2 YSYEKL. The CDR3 runs to 15 residues. This specimen belongs to a study of T cell responses to AZD1222 COVID-19 vaccine. Regarding the study as a whole: Reportedly, nearly half of unique spike TCRs recognized epitopes outside B.1.351/B.1.1.7 mutations.

The TCR comes from an adult in good health. The chain combines TRBV4-1 with TRBJ1-4; D is perhaps TRBD1 (5 bases). The sequenced sample was peripheral blood, obtained on day 0 of AZD1222 vaccination. The CDR3 is CASSQGETVNEKLFF. The CDR3 DNA follows: TGCGCCAGCAGCCAAGGGGAGACAGTTAATGAAAAACTGTTTTTT.